The TCR beta chain described here comes from a study of blood T cell repertoires in COVID-19. In the study overall: COVID-19 samples from acute and convalescent phases originated in the United States, Italy and Spain.

Clones were read by immunoSEQ multiplex PCR, and TCRdb kept only the in-frame ones, dropping some. The sample has about 250,000 clones; around 89% are singletons. The CDR3 runs 13 residues. Germline lookup yields CDR1 SEHNR and CDR2 FQNEAQ (reference sequence). V was trimmed by 7 bases and J by 5 bases, leaving 14 bases between them. The chain links TRBV7-9 to TRBJ2-5; tentatively, D is TRBD1 (6 bases). The specimen was peripheral blood. This clonotype was sampled from a man aged 25-45 years with acute or convalescent COVID-19. This CDR3 reads CASKSGGPETQYF. CDR3 DNA: TGTGCCAGCAAGTCTGGGGGCCCCGAGACCCAGTACTTC.